These T cell receptor beta chains were read from a single sample in a study of a mutant IDH1 vaccine in newly diagnosed glioma. No antigen is known for these receptors. Sequencing was performed with immunoSEQ multiplex PCR; in TCRdb, only in-frame clones are kept and a portion is missing. This table holds approximately 26,000 clones, more than 80% found once. The sequencing used PBMCs, collected from a glioma patient whose treatment included an IDH1 peptide vaccine. The receptors shown here come from a man aged 18 to 29 with glioma. Each CDR3 is given with its conserved first and last residue. Fields, in order: D gene, J gene, V gene, CDR3 length, clone size, CDR3 DNA, CDR3 protein. A D gene is named only where the DNA matches it firmly. Size tells how often a clone was seen (once, few, many) or the class of an expanded clone, and some rows leave it out.

>-|TRBJ2-5|TRBV29-1|14|-
TGCAGCGTTGCAAGAGGAAGGATCGGGGAGACCCAGTACTTC
CSVARGRIGETQYF
>-|TRBJ2-7|TRBV7-9|13|few
TGTGCCAGCACTCCCGGGACACCGTACGAGCAGTACTTC
CASTPGTPYEQYF
>-|TRBJ1-6|TRBV30|12|few
TGTGCCTGGAGTAGAACGACGGGACCCCTCCACTTT
CAWSRTTGPLHF
>-|TRBJ1-1|TRBV7-9|15|-
TGTGCCAGCAGCTTATCTCCCGGAAGGGGGACTGAAGCTTTCTTT
CASSLSPGRGTEAFF
>-|TRBJ2-5|TRBV19|15|once
TGTGCCAGTCACAAACCGGGGGGCCTCCAAGAGACCCAGTACTTC
CASHKPGGLQETQYF
>-|TRBJ1-4|TRBV11-2|13|-
TGTGCCAGCAGCGGGGGACTTAATGAAAAACTGTTTTTT
CASSGGLNEKLFF
>-|TRBJ1-2|TRBV28|11|-
TGTGCCAGCAGTTTAGAGGGGGGCTACACCTTC
CASSLEGGYTF
>-|TRBJ2-2|TRBV10-1|14|-
TGCGCCAGCAGTCCCCAGGGTTACACCGGGGAGCTGTTTTTT
CASSPQGYTGELFF
>-|TRBJ2-7|TRBV6-6|13|-
TGTGCCAGCAAAGGAGGGAACCACTACGAGCAGTACTTC
CASKGGNHYEQYF
>-|TRBJ2-3|TRBV6-5|11|-
TGTGCCAGCAAGGCGTGGGATACGCAGTATTTT
CASKAWDTQYF
>-|TRBJ2-3|TRBV9|16|-
TGTGCCAGCAGCCCCGAAGTGGCAGCGGACCGAGATACGCAGTATTTT
CASSPEVAADRDTQYF
>-|TRBJ2-7|TRBV7-9|12|-
TGTGCCAGCAGCGCAAGCTCCTACGAGCAGTACTTC
CASSASSYEQYF
>TRBD1|TRBJ1-1|TRBV18|15|once
TGTGCCAGCTCGCCGGGACAGGGGTTAGTGACTGAAGCTTTCTTT
CASSPGQGLVTEAFF
>-|TRBJ1-1|TRBV29-1|13|once
TGCAGCGTTGAAGTAGGAACGAACACTGAAGCTTTCTTT
CSVEVGTNTEAFF
>TRBD1|TRBJ1-2|TRBV6-6|13|-
TGTGCCAGCAGTCCCAGGGACAGCTATGGCTACACCTTC
CASSPRDSYGYTF
>-|TRBJ2-7|TRBV27|15|few
TGTGCCAGCAGTGAGAGTGGGGTTCGCTCCTACGAGCAGTACTTC
CASSESGVRSYEQYF
>TRBD1|TRBJ1-1|TRBV6-5|13|-
TGTGCCAGCAGTTGGACAGGGGGAACTGAAGCTTTCTTT
CASSWTGGTEAFF
>-|TRBJ2-2|TRBV6-1|15|-
TGTGCCAGCAGTGAAAAGGACTTTTACACCGGGGAGCTGTTTTTT
CASSEKDFYTGELFF
>TRBD1|TRBJ1-1|TRBV28|14|-
TGTGCCAGCAGTTTAGCAGGGGGCGCTACTGAAGCTTTCTTT
CASSLAGGATEAFF
>-|TRBJ1-2|TRBV6-6|13|-
TGTGCCAGCAGCCCCCGGCAAGGATATGGCTACACCTTC
CASSPRQGYGYTF
>TRBD2|TRBJ2-2|TRBV5-1|16|-
TGCGCCAGCCGCCCTAGCGGGAGCTCGAACACCGGGGAGCTGTTTTTT
CASRPSGSSNTGELFF
>-|TRBJ2-5|TRBV5-1|13|-
TGCGCCAGCAGCTTGGGGCAGTACGAGACCCAGTACTTC
CASSLGQYETQYF
>-|TRBJ1-2|TRBV16|12|-
TGTGCCAGCAGCCTACAAGACTATGGCTACACCTTC
CASSLQDYGYTF
>-|TRBJ2-3|TRBV29-1|14|-
TGCAGCGTCAGAAGGACAAAAAGCACAGATACGCAGTATTTT
CSVRRTKSTDTQYF
>-|TRBJ1-1|TRBV1|17|-
TGCACCAGCAGCCAAGATCGGGGACCCCTGGGGAACACTGAAGCTTTCTTT
CTSSQDRGPLGNTEAFF
>TRBD2|TRBJ2-7|TRBV13|17|-
TGTGCCAGCAGCCGGACTAGCGGGAGCCTCTCCGGAGGGGAGCAGTACTTC
CASSRTSGSLSGGEQYF
>TRBD1|TRBJ1-1|TRBV7-2|15|-
TGTGCCAGCAGCCAAAGACAGGGGTTAAGCACTGAAGCTTTCTTT
CASSQRQGLSTEAFF
>-|TRBJ1-1|TRBV4-3|15|-
TGCGCCAGCAGCCAAGCCCAGCGGGGGGTCACTGAAGCTTTCTTT
CASSQAQRGVTEAFF
>-|TRBJ1-1|TRBV2|11|-
TGTGCCAGCGGAGGTCTCACTGAAGCTTTCTTT
CASGGLTEAFF
>TRBD1|TRBJ1-3|TRBV5-5|16|-
TGTGCCAGCAGCTTCGTCTCGGGACAGGGTGCAAACACCATATATTTT
CASSFVSGQGANTIYF
>-|TRBJ2-5|TRBV5-1|13|-
TGCGCCAGCAGCTTGACAGGGTTAGAGACCCAGTACTTC
CASSLTGLETQYF
>-|TRBJ1-4|TRBV15|15|-
TGTGCCACCAGCCGAACGGGGTTGGCTAATGAAAAACTGTTTTTT
CATSRTGLANEKLFF
>TRBD2|TRBJ2-3|TRBV10-3|14|-
TGTGCCATCAGTGAGGATAGCGGGAGATATACGCAGTATTTT
CAISEDSGRYTQYF
>-|TRBJ1-1|TRBV2|11|-
TGTGCCAGCAGTGTCACAGGGCTAGCTTTCTTT
CASSVTGLAFF
>-|TRBJ1-1|TRBV6-1|16|-
TGTGCCAGCAGTGAAGCGTTAGGACGGACGAACACTGAAGCTTTCTTT
CASSEALGRTNTEAFF
>-|TRBJ2-7|TRBV5-6|16|-
TGTGCCAGCAGCTTTCGCGGGGGCGGTAGGATCGACGAGCAGTACTTC
CASSFRGGGRIDEQYF
>-|TRBJ2-2|TRBV19|13|-
TGTGCCAGTAGTATTCGTGTTTTCGGGGAGCTGTTTTTT
CASSIRVFGELFF
>-|TRBJ2-6|TRBV5-4|17|few
TGTGCCAGCAGCTTTTCCGGGACATACTCTGGGGCCAACGTCCTGACTTTC
CASSFSGTYSGANVLTF
>TRBD1|TRBJ2-1|TRBV5-4|14|once
TGTGCCAGCAGCGTGGGACGAGGGGGCGCTGAGCAGTTCTTC
CASSVGRGGAEQFF
>-|TRBJ1-1|TRBV6-5|15|-
TGTGCCAGCAGTTCCTTTTTTATGGGGAACACTGAAGCTTTCTTT
CASSSFFMGNTEAFF
>-|TRBJ1-5|TRBV28|15|-
TGTGCCAGCAGTATGGGGGTCTTGGGCAATCAGCCCCAGCATTTT
CASSMGVLGNQPQHF
>-|TRBJ1-2|TRBV7-2|14|once
TGTGCCAGCAGCTTAGCGCTGGCTAACTATGGCTACACCTTC
CASSLALANYGYTF
>-|TRBJ1-1|TRBV6-1|14|-
TGTGCCAGCAGTGAAAAGTATATGAACACTGAAGCTTTCTTT
CASSEKYMNTEAFF
>TRBD1|TRBJ2-1|TRBV18|15|-
TGTGCCAGCTCGTTAGGACAGGGGGCGACCAATGAGCAGTTCTTC
CASSLGQGATNEQFF
>-|TRBJ1-4|TRBV5-1|13|-
TGCGCCAGCAGAGAGGGAGGAAATGAAAAACTGTTTTTT
CASREGGNEKLFF
>-|TRBJ1-1|TRBV2|14|-
TGTGCCAGCAGGCATGTCGGGGGAGGGACTGAAGCTTTCTTT
CASRHVGGGTEAFF
>-|TRBJ2-1|TRBV30|17|-
TGTGCCTGGAGGGAGAGGGGGGGGCCGAGCTCCTACAATGAGCAGTTCTTC
CAWRERGGPSSYNEQFF
>-|TRBJ1-1|TRBV7-2|11|-
TGTGCCAGCAGCTCGGGAGGGGCGGCTTTCTTT
CASSSGGAAFF
>-|TRBJ1-2|TRBV30|15|-
TGTGCCTGGATTAGTTCCGGGACGGATATCTATGGCTACACCTTC
CAWISSGTDIYGYTF
>-|TRBJ1-1|TRBV19|11|medium-sized
TGTGCCTCCAAACGGGAACTTGAAGCTTTCTTT
CASKRELEAFF
>-|TRBJ1-1|TRBV5-1|20|-
TGCGCCAGCAGCCCAGCGAACCCCGGGACGCCGGGCGTACTGGGCACTGAAGCTTTCTTT
CASSPANPGTPGVLGTEAFF
>-|TRBJ1-1|TRBV27|12|-
TGTGCCAGTTGGACAGACCCCACTGAAGCTTTCTTT
CASWTDPTEAFF
>TRBD2|TRBJ2-1|TRBV4-2|15|-
TGTGCCAGCAGCACTCTAGCGGGAGGAAAGGATGAGCAGTTCTTC
CASSTLAGGKDEQFF
>-|TRBJ1-5|TRBV6-1|15|once
TGTGCCAGCAGTGAATACAGGGTAATAGGTCAGCCCCAGCATTTT
CASSEYRVIGQPQHF
>-|TRBJ2-2|TRBV7-2|15|-
TGTGCCAGCAGCTTAGATATCGGAGGAACCGGGGAGCTGTTTTTT
CASSLDIGGTGELFF
>TRBD1|TRBJ2-7|TRBV25-1|11|-
TGTGCCAGCCGGGACAGCTACGAGCAGTACTTC
CASRDSYEQYF
>-|TRBJ2-3|TRBV6-1|15|-
TGTGCCAGCAGTGTTCAGGGGACGCGCACAGATACGCAGTATTTT
CASSVQGTRTDTQYF
>-|TRBJ1-1|TRBV20-1|11|-
TGCAGTGCTAGGTTTTCTGAGGGAGCTTTCTTT
CSARFSEGAFF